These 20 T cell receptor beta chains originate from one sample sequenced in a study of tumor-infiltrating lymphocytes in primary liver carcinoma. The investigators made TCR beta cDNA from 400 to 550 ng total RNA, using a constant-region primer. Amplification in three nested multiplex PCR rounds with slightly modified ARM-PCR gave rise to TCR beta libraries. Researchers ran the first two PCR rounds for roughly 10 cycles each with TRBV1-TRBV30 forward primers and a C-beta reverse primer. Via MiXCR, TCRdb re-called the multiplex PCR reads, giving one row per CDR3 protein. This sample carries approximately 92,000 distinct CDR3 sequences, 55% to 75% of them seen once, and the ten largest clones take around 8.8%. Scientists recovered RNA and DNA together from around 20-30 mg of unsorted bulk tissue. The specimen was liver tumor tissue from sampling region 5. Sample subset: tumor region T5, tumor centre. Receptors originate from a woman in her fifties or sixties with primary liver carcinoma and hepatitis B virus infection.

Concerning this clonotype itself: The junction shows a germline mismatch at one end, possibly a read error. J is TRBJ2-3 and V is TRBV4-1; 7 nucleotides match TRBD2. Germline V lookup: CDR1 MGHRA, CDR2 YSYEKL. This CDR3 comprises 15 residues. The CDR3 protein is CASSQGLLSIDTQYF. The CDR3 nucleotides read TGCGCCAGTAGCCAGGGACTACTAAGCATAGATACGCAGTATTTT.

Comments on this clonotype: A single base separates this from a much larger clone, so it may be a read error. The chain is built from TRBV7-9 and TRBJ2-3; D call uncertain. The V gene's germline CDR1 is SEHNR and CDR2 FQNEAQ (reference sequence). The CDR3 covers 13 residues. Trimming removed 6 bases from V and 2 bases from J, with 9 bases in between. CDR3: CASRSSATDTQYF. The CDR3 nucleotides read TGTGCCAGCAGGTCGAGCGCCACAGATACGCAGTATTTT.

This chain uses TRBV11-3 with TRBJ2-1, with D maybe TRBD1 (6 bases). Germline V lookup: CDR1 SGHNT, CDR2 YENEEA. V was trimmed by 11 bases and J by 6 bases, leaving 29 bases between them. CDR3 length equals 17 residues. The CDR3, as DNA: TGTGCCTGCCGCTCCCTGGGGGCGCGGACCATGGGCAATGAGCAGTTCTTC. This codes for CACRSLGARTMGNEQFF.

This clonotype showed up just a few times. This chain connects TRBV5-1 to TRBJ2-1; 8 bases line up with TRBD2. With V trimmed by 6 bases and J by 2 bases, 10 bases remained unmatched. The CDR3 totals 16 residues. Germline CDR1 and CDR2: SGHRS and YFSETQ. CDR3 in amino acids: CASMLAGGLAYNEQFF. The CDR3, as DNA: TGCGCCAGCATGCTGGCGGGGGGCCTTGCCTACAATGAGCAGTTCTTC.

There are many counts of this clonotype. The gene calls are TRBV29-1 and TRBJ2-3; 11 bases agree with TRBD2. The CDR3 has 15 residues. The ends lost 4 bases at V and 4 bases at J; junction bases unmatched: 7. The germline V gene has CDR1 SQVTM and CDR2 ANQGSEA. As DNA, the CDR3 is TGCAGCGTTGCTACTAGCGGGAGTACTGCAGATACGCAGTATTTT. It yields the protein CSVATSGSTADTQYF.

To note about this clonotype: No conserved phenylalanine or tryptophan ends this CDR3, so it is likely a read error. Because the CDR3's place on the DNA is in doubt, the DNA is left out and the CDR3 is given as listed by TCRdb. This sequence joins TRBV11-2 and TRBJ2-5. CDR1 is SGHAT, CDR2 FQNNGV, per germline. The CDR3 spans 13 residues, counting both ends. CDR3 in amino acids: CASSLDIGDRQYI.

To note about this clonotype: One junction end does not reproduce the germline sequence, and a read error may be involved. The chain couples TRBV12-3 or TRBV12-4 to TRBJ2-7; 7 bases fit TRBD2. The length of the CDR3 is 14 residues. This chain's CDR3 is CARRTQGEGYERYF. Written as DNA, the CDR3 is TGTGCCAGGAGGACACAAGGGGAGGGATACGAGCGGTACTTC.

This chain uses TRBV19 with TRBJ1-5, with D unclear. Germline values: CDR1 LNHDA, CDR2 SQIVND (reference sequence). The CDR3 is 14 residues long. Trimming pared 3 bases from V and 3 bases from J, leaving 9 bases between. CDR3 sequence: CASSMRNNNQPQHF. The DNA for the CDR3 is TGTGCCAGTAGTATGAGGAATAACAATCAGCCCCAGCATTTT.

As regards this clonotype: The junction and the germline gene differ at one end; a read error may be behind it. The chain employs TRBV5-5 and TRBJ2-6, with TRBD1 matching over 9 bases. This CDR3 is built from 15 residues. Germline-derived CDR1 and CDR2 are SGHKS and YYEKEE (reference sequence). The CDR3 DNA reads TGTGCCAGCAGCGTGACAGGGGGAAGGGCCAACGCCCTGACTTTC. Translating it yields CASSVTGGRANALTF.

A remark on this clonotype: A much larger clone sits a single nucleotide away, making a read error possible. The chain has TRBV28 and TRBJ2-7; TRBD2 matches at 10 bases. The CDR3 is 16 residues long. V lost 7 bases, J lost 2 bases, and 11 bases stayed unmatched. Germline loops: CDR1 MDHEN, CDR2 SYDVKM. The CDR3 loop is CASTFLGLASPYEQYF. DNA for the CDR3: TGTGCCAGCACTTTCCTGGGACTAGCGTCTCCCTACGAGCAGTACTTC.

This chain joins TRBV7-2 and TRBJ2-3; TRBD2 matches at 8 bases. CDR1 and CDR2 from the germline V gene are SGHTA and FQGNSA. This CDR3 contains 19 residues. The V gene end was trimmed by 5 bases and the J gene end by 4 bases; junction bases not matched to a gene: 20. The CDR3 region has the DNA TGTGCCAGCAGCAACCTCGCCTTATCAGGAGCGGGAGTCGCAGATACGCAGTATTTT. This sequence encodes CASSNLALSGAGVADTQYF.

Points on this clonotype: Compared with germline, one end of the junction differs, possibly owing to a read error. The chain has TRBV6-1 and TRBJ2-5; D unclear. This CDR3 spans 13 amino acids. Germline V gene sequence: CDR1 MNHNS, CDR2 SASEGT. This CDR3 is CAISVSPLMAQYF. The CDR3, as DNA: TGTGCCATCAGTGTCTCTCCCCTAATGGCCCAGTACTTC.

Comments on this clonotype: The CDR3 does not end in the conserved phenylalanine or tryptophan, so this is likely a read error. Because the CDR3's place on the DNA is in doubt, the DNA is left out and the CDR3 is given as listed by TCRdb. V and J are TRBV7-8 and TRBJ2-7; the tabulated D call, TRBD2, remains unverified against the DNA. Inclusive of both ends, the CDR3 amounts to 15 amino acids. Germline CDR1 reads SGHVS; CDR2 reads FQNEAQ. The CDR3 here is CASSKKRDGSYEQYS.

This clonotype was recorded only once. Since no conserved phenylalanine or tryptophan closes the CDR3, a read error is the likely cause. No DNA is shown, since the ends of the CDR3 on it are uncertain; the CDR3 is the one TCRdb lists. The J gene is TRBJ1-6, the V gene TRBV7-8. In germline, CDR1 is SGHVS, CDR2 FQNEAQ. The CDR3 totals 13 residues, both ends included. The CDR3 loop reads CASSLTANSPPHS.

Turning to this clonotype: This may stem from a read error, because a much larger clone lies one nucleotide away. V is TRBV13 and J is TRBJ1-1, with 7 bases matching TRBD1. The CDR3 has 13 residues. Germline values: CDR1 PRHDT, CDR2 FYEKMQ (reference sequence). CDR3 protein: CASSTTGVAEAYF. In nucleotides, the CDR3 is TGTGCCAGCAGCACTACAGGGGTTGCCGAAGCTTACTTT. The full variable domain, completed using reference TRBV13 and TRBJ1-1, is AAGVIQSPRHLIKEKRETATLKCYPIPRHDTVYWYQQGPGQDPQFLISFYEKMQSDKGSIPDRFSAQQFSDYHSELNMSSLELGDSALYFCASSTTGVAEAYFGQGTRLTVV.

This clonotype occurred once. A read error is likely, as this CDR3 ends without the conserved phenylalanine or tryptophan. The genes are TRBV13 and TRBJ1-1; weak D call: TRBD1 (6 bases). CDR1 and CDR2 (germline): PRHDT, FYEKMQ (reference sequence). This CDR3 is 13 amino acids long. CDR3 protein: CASGLRGAGEAFL. The DNA of the CDR3 is TGTGCCAGCGGCTTACGGGGGGCTGGTGAAGCTTTCTTA.

As to this clonotype: One junction end does not reproduce the germline sequence, and a read error may be involved. The chain recombines TRBV11-2 with TRBJ2-3; D is undetermined. The CDR3 covers 15 residues. Germline V gives CDR1 SGHAT, CDR2 FQNNGV. DNA of the CDR3: TGTGCCAGCAGCACTCGTCCTCCCCCCACAGATACACAGTATTTT. Encoded protein: CASSTRPPPTDTQYF.

Only a few counts were recorded for this clonotype. A read error is possible here, since a much larger clone lies one base away. The chain recombines TRBV12-3 or TRBV12-4 with TRBJ2-1; D gene ambiguous. This CDR3 has 11 residues. The CDR3 spells CVSTIYNEQFF. Here the CDR3 DNA reads TGTGTCAGCACCATATACAATGAGCAGTTCTTC.

Comment on this clonotype: This sequence may be a read error, since a much larger clone differs from it by one base. The CDR3 here is CASSFMTDTQYF. The CDR3 region has the DNA TGTGCCAGCAGCTTCATGACGGATACGCAGTATTTT. The chain combines TRBV12-3 or TRBV12-4 with TRBJ2-3, with no clear D. This CDR3 has 12 residues. The V end lost 6 bases, the J end lost 6 bases, and 10 bases lay between the germline ends.

There are a few counts of this clonotype. This CDR3 is missing its conserved last phenylalanine or tryptophan, likely due to a read error. The chain is built from TRBV11-2 and TRBJ2-2; D not certain. The CDR3 length is 13 residues. Germline V gene data show CDR1 as SGHAT and CDR2 as FQNNGV. In DNA, the CDR3 is TGTGCCTGCAGCTTAGTGCGTTACGGGGAGCTGTTTCTT. This encodes CACSLVRYGELFL.